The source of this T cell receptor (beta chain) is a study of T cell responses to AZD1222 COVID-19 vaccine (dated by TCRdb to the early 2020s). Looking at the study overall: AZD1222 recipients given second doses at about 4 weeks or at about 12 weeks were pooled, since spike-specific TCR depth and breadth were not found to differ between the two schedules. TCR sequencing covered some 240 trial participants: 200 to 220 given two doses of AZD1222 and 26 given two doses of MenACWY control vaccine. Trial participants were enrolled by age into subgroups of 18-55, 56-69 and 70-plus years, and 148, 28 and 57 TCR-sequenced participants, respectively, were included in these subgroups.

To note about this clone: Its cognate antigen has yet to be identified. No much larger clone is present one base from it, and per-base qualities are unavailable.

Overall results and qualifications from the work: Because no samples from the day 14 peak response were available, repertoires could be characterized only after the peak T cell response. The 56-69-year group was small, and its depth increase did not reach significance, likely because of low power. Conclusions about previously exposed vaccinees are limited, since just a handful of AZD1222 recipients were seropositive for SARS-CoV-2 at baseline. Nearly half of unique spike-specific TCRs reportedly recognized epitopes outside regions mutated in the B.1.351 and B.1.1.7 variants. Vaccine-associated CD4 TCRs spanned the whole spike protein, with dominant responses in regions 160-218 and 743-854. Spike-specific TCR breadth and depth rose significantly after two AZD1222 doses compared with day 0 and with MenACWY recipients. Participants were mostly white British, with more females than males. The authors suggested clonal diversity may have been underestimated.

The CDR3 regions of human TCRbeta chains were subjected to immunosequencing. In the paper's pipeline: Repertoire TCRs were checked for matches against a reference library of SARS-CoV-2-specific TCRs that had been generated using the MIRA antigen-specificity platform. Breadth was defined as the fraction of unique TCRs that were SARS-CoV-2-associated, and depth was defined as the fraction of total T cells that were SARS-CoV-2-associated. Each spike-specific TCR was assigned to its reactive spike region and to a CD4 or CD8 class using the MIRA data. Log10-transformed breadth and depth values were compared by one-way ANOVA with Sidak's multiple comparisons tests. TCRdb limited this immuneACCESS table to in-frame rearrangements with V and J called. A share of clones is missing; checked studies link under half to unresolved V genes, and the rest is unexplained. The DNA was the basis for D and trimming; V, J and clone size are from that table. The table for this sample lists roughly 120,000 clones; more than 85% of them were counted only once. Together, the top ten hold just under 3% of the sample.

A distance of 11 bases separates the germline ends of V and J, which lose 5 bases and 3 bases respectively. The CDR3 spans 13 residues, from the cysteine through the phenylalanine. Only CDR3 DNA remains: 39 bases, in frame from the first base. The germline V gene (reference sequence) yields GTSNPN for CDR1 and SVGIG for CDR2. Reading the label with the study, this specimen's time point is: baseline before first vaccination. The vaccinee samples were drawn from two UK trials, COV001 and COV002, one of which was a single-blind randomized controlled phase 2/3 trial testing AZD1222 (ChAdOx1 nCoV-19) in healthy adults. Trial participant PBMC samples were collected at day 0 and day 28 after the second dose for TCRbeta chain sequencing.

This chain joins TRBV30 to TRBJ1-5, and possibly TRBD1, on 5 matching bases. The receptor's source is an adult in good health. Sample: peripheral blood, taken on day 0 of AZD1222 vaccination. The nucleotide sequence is TGTGCCTGGGCGGGACGGAACAATCAGCCCCAGCATTTT. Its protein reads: CAWAGRNNQPQHF. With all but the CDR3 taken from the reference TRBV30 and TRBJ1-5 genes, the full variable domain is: SQTIHQWPATLVQPVGSPLSLECTVEGTSNPNLYWYRQAAGRGLQLLFYSVGIGQISSEVPQNLSASRPQDRQFILSSKKLLLSDSGFYLCAWAGRNNQPQHFGDGTRLSIL.